This T cell receptor (beta chain) was recovered during a study of a mutant IDH1 vaccine in newly diagnosed glioma. Whole-study context: Vaccine dosing followed radiotherapy by 4-6 weeks, or accompanied temozolomide cycles. Study-wide findings and caveats: Pseudoprogression appeared independent of alterations in top peripheral clonotypes.

As regards this clone: The antigen is undetermined.

Time point specified: week 35, safety follow-up. It was 300 ug of mutant IDH1 20-mer peptide that made up each vaccine dose, given with topical imiquimod. Every donor had a new WHO grade 3 or 4 astrocytoma that was IDH1-mutant, with loss of nuclear ATRX. Profiled with immunoSEQ multiplex PCR; TCRdb holds only in-frame clones, not every one. The sample lists around 57,000 clones; approximately 80% were seen once. The germline CDR1 and CDR2 sequences are MNHEY and SVGAGI. The CDR3 sequence is 15 residues long. Trimming pared 4 bases from V and 4 bases from J, leaving 13 bases between. Sequencing used PBMCs, obtained from a glioma patient whose treatment included an IDH1 peptide vaccine. The TCR comes from a man under 40 with glioma. This chain uses TRBV6-5 with TRBJ2-2, with D tentatively TRBD2 (5 bases). As DNA, the CDR3 is TGTGCCAGCAGTTTACTCTTCCGGGGCACCGGGGAGCTGTTTTTT. It translates to CASSLLFRGTGELFF.